The 27 T cell receptor beta chains presented below share a single source sample, sequenced in a study of blood T cell repertoires in COVID-19. Libraries were prepared by immunoSEQ multiplex PCR; TCRdb keeps only in-frame clonotypes and omits some of them. The sample records some 130,000 clones, 75% to 85% being singletons. Sequencing was done on a sample of peripheral blood. These receptors originate from a woman older than 75 with acute or convalescent COVID-19.

The gene calls are TRBV12-3 or TRBV12-4 and TRBJ1-2, with no clear D. The CDR3 loop spans 13 amino acids. The V gene lost 3 bases and the J gene lost 2 bases, with 7 bases spanning the gap. The CDR3 region is CASSFGNNYGYTF. In DNA, the CDR3 is TGTGCCAGCAGTTTCGGGAACAACTATGGCTACACCTTC.

This chain connects TRBV3-1 (or the pseudogene TRBV3-2) to TRBJ1-5; D is possibly TRBD1 (5 bases). This CDR3 comprises 17 residues. Germline V lookup: CDR1 LGHDT, CDR2 YNNKEL (reference sequence). The V and J ends lost 3 bases and 0 bases respectively, with 15 bases between them. Here the CDR3 DNA reads TGTGCCAGCAGCCAGGGGCCCCAGGATTATAGCAATCAGCCCCAGCATTTT. As protein: CASSQGPQDYSNQPQHF.

The chain joins TRBV11-2 to TRBJ2-5, with D possibly being TRBD1 (6 bases). Trimming pared 6 bases from V and 5 bases from J, leaving 22 bases between. This CDR3 comprises 16 residues. From germline, CDR1 is SGHAT and CDR2 FQNNGV. The CDR3 DNA reads TGTGCCAGCAGTCATGGGGGCGGCCAAGTGGGGGAGACCCAGTACTTC. Translating gives CASSHGGGQVGETQYF.

This clone has only a few counts. The rearrangement links TRBV7-3 to TRBJ1-1; D is unclear. The CDR3 sequence is 14 residues long. CDR1 is SGHTA, CDR2 FQGTGA, per germline. Trimming left V 2 bases short and J 0 bases short, with 7 bases between. Here the CDR3 reads CASSLEAVNTEAFF. CDR3 nucleotides: TGTGCCAGCAGCTTAGAGGCGGTGAACACTGAAGCTTTCTTT. Combining the CDR3 with reference TRBV7-3 and TRBJ1-1 gives the whole variable domain GAGVSQTPSNKVTEKGKYVELRCDPISGHTALYWYRQSLGQGPEFLIYFQGTGAADDSGLPNDRFFAVRPEGSVSTLKIQRTERGDSAVYLCASSLEAVNTEAFFGQGTRLTVV.

The gene calls are TRBV6-5 and TRBJ2-4; TRBD2 matches at 7 bases. The junction had 7 bases not matched to a gene; V was cut back by 8 bases and J by 0 bases. The CDR3 runs to 15 residues. CDR1 and CDR2 from the germline V gene are MNHEY and SVGAGI. The CDR3 protein is CASLPPGGAKNIQYF. The CDR3 DNA follows: TGTGCCAGCCTGCCACCGGGGGGAGCCAAAAACATTCAGTACTTC.

This chain uses TRBV27 with TRBJ2-2, with 7 bases that match TRBD1. CDR1 is MNHEY, CDR2 SMNVEV, per germline (reference sequence). The CDR3 consists of 17 residues. The junction had 9 bases not matched to a gene; V was cut back by 5 bases and J by 0 bases. The CDR3 DNA follows: TGTGCCAGCAGTCTTTATTCGGGGACAGCGAACACCGGGGAGCTGTTTTTT. Encoded protein: CASSLYSGTANTGELFF.

The rearrangement joins TRBV6-5 to TRBJ1-5; 9 positions match TRBD1. The CDR3 contains 15 residues. CDR1 and CDR2 from the germline V gene are MNHEY and SVGAGI. The J segment lost 8 bases and the V segment lost 6 bases, leaving 11 bases of the junction unmatched. The CDR3 is CASRRDRESVKPQHF. DNA of the CDR3: TGTGCCAGCAGACGGGACAGGGAAAGCGTTAAGCCCCAGCATTTT.

The rearrangement joins TRBV19 to TRBJ2-1; 7 bases line up with TRBD2. J gave up 7 bases and V 3 bases, and 21 bases lay outside the gene matches. The CDR3 is 19 amino acids. Germline CDR1 LNHDA, CDR2 SQIVND (reference sequence). The CDR3 protein is CASSIILGGSHEVGNEQFF. The CDR3 DNA is TGTGCCAGTAGTATTATTTTGGGAGGGTCACACGAGGTGGGGAATGAGCAGTTCTTC.

The chain links TRBV7-2 to TRBJ2-5, with 11 bases identical to TRBD2. The CDR3 is made up of 15 amino acids. After removal of 4 bases from V and 4 bases from J, the junction contained 5 bases not matched to a gene. Per germline, CDR1 SGHTA and CDR2 FQGNSA. For the CDR3, the DNA is TGTGCCAGCAGCTCTCTAGCGGGGGGAGGAGAGACCCAGTACTTC. Translation gives CASSSLAGGGETQYF.

The chain uses TRBV28 and TRBJ1-2; maybe TRBD1 (5 bases). Deletions cut 2 bases from V and 8 bases from J, with 15 bases between. The CDR3 length is 14 residues. Germline CDR1 reads MDHEN; CDR2 reads SYDVKM. The CDR3 region is CASSLKGTAGGYTF. CDR3 nucleotide sequence: TGTGCCAGCAGTTTAAAAGGGACTGCGGGCGGCTACACCTTC.

This rearrangement joins TRBV7-8 to TRBJ2-3; TRBD2 matches at 10 bases. Trimming cost V 5 bases and J 0 bases; bases outside gene matches: 5. The CDR3 extends over 16 amino acids. The germline gives CDR1 SGHVS, CDR2 FQNEAQ. The CDR3 DNA follows: TGTGCCAGCAGCCGGGGACTAGCGATTAGCACAGATACGCAGTATTTT. Protein: CASSRGLAISTDTQYF.

V and J are TRBV6-2 or TRBV6-3 and TRBJ2-7; weak D call: TRBD1 (5 bases). CDR3 size: 13 residues. The V end lost 0 bases, the J end lost 5 bases, and 8 bases lay between the germline ends. Per germline, CDR1 MNHEY and CDR2 SVGEGT. The chain's CDR3 is CASSYSRQNEQYF. DNA of the CDR3: TGTGCCAGCAGTTACTCCAGACAGAACGAGCAGTACTTC.

This clone was counted between two and nine times. V gene TRBV4-1 combines with J gene TRBJ2-7; 9 bases are shared with TRBD1. CDR3 size: 15 residues. Germline CDR1 reads MGHRA; CDR2 reads YSYEKL. Trimming removed 0 bases from V and 6 bases from J; junction bases left unmatched: 6. The CDR3 region has the DNA TGCGCCAGCAGCCAAGAGAGGGACAGGGCTCGCGAGCAGTACTTC. Translated, it gives CASSQERDRAREQYF.

This chain connects TRBV18 to TRBJ2-1; D remains ambiguous. The V gene lost 3 bases and the J gene lost 8 bases, with 11 bases spanning the gap. CDR3 size: 13 residues. Germline-derived CDR1 and CDR2 are KGHSH and LQKENI. The CDR3: CASSPPSHDEQFF. Written as DNA, the CDR3 is TGTGCCAGCTCACCGCCATCACACGATGAGCAGTTCTTC.

This clone showed up just a few times. This chain joins TRBV2 and TRBJ1-2, with D possibly TRBD1 on 5 matching bases. In germline, CDR1 is SNHLY, CDR2 FYNNEI. The CDR3 is 14 residues long. V shed 2 bases and J shed 4 bases, with 11 bases lying between them. The CDR3 spells CASSEWGQLYGYTF. DNA of the CDR3: TGTGCCAGCAGTGAATGGGGCCAACTCTATGGCTACACCTTC.

The chain carries TRBV9 and TRBJ1-1; D is uncertain. V was pared by 0 bases and J by 1 base, with 4 bases between. This CDR3 comprises 13 residues. Germline CDR1 reads SGDLS; CDR2 reads YYNGEE. The CDR3 DNA reads as TGTGCCAGCAGCGTAGGAGCGAACACTGAAGCTTTCTTT. Translating it yields CASSVGANTEAFF.

This clone was recorded only once. The CDR3 nucleotides are TGTGCCTGGAGTGGGACTAGCGGGGCCCAAGAGACCCAGTACTTC. This codes for CAWSGTSGAQETQYF. The chain uses TRBV30 and TRBJ2-5; 12 positions agree with TRBD2. V was pared by 1 base and J by 1 base, with 1 base of the junction left unmatched. Germline V gene data show CDR1 as GTSNPN and CDR2 as SVGIG (reference sequence). This CDR3 region has 15 residues.

The rearrangement uses TRBV12-3 or TRBV12-4 and TRBJ2-3, with a tentative D call TRBD2 (5 bases). The CDR3 sequence is 12 residues long. Trimming took off 6 bases at V and 3 bases at J, with 7 bases between the two ends. The CDR3 loop reads CASRPGTDTQYF. DNA for the CDR3: TGTGCCAGCAGACCGGGGACAGATACGCAGTATTTT.

This clone appeared once. J is TRBJ1-1 and V is TRBV7-2, with 8 bases lining up with TRBD1. The CDR3 is 14 amino acids. V lost 5 bases to trimming and J lost 5 bases; unmatched junction nucleotides: 7. Germline V gives CDR1 SGHTA, CDR2 FQGNSA. CDR3 region: CASSLETGGTEAFF. The CDR3 DNA follows: TGTGCCAGCAGCCTAGAAACAGGGGGGACTGAAGCTTTCTTT.

The chain recombines TRBV5-4 with TRBJ1-1; no clear D gene. With 0 bases removed from V and 0 bases from J, the gap between germline ends came to 21 bases. The germline gives CDR1 SGHNT, CDR2 YYREEE (reference sequence). The CDR3 runs to 19 residues. As DNA, the CDR3 is TGTGCCAGCAGCTTGGCCCTTGCTGCGAAGGGAGGGATGAACACTGAAGCTTTCTTT. Its protein product is CASSLALAAKGGMNTEAFF.

The V gene is TRBV3-1 (or the pseudogene TRBV3-2), the J gene TRBJ1-1; D remains unclear. The germline CDR1 and CDR2 sequences are LGHDT and YNNKEL (reference sequence). This CDR3 spans 13 amino acids. V was pared by 2 bases and J by 7 bases, with 11 bases between. The CDR3 sequence is CASSQSGGFEAFF. The CDR3 bases are TGTGCCAGCAGCCAATCTGGAGGGTTTGAAGCTTTCTTT.

The J gene is TRBJ2-3, the V gene TRBV5-1; D gene uncertain. V was clipped by 0 bases and J by 6 bases, with 11 bases between them. Germline V gives CDR1 SGHRS, CDR2 YFSETQ. This CDR3 is built from 14 residues. The CDR3 DNA sequence: TGCGCCAGCAGCTTGGAGGCCCACAGTGATACGCAGTATTTT. Translation gives CASSLEAHSDTQYF. Based on the CDR3 plus reference TRBV5-1 and TRBJ2-3, the full variable domain is KAGVTQTPRYLIKTRGQQVTLSCSPISGHRSVSWYQQTPGQGLQFLFEYFSETQRNKGNFPGRFSGRQFSNSRSEMNVSTLELGDSALYLCASSLEAHSDTQYFGPGTRLTVL.

V gene TRBV25-1 combines with J gene TRBJ2-5; 9 nucleotides agree with TRBD1. CDR3 length: 15 residues. Germline-derived CDR1 and CDR2 are MGHDK and SYGVNS. The ends lost 7 bases at V and 2 bases at J; junction bases unmatched: 8. The DNA of the CDR3 is TGTGCCAGCAACTATGGACAGGGGCCGCAAGAGACCCAGTACTTC. Protein: CASNYGQGPQETQYF.

This sequence joins TRBV6-5 and TRBJ1-5; 7 nucleotides align to TRBD1. V shed 2 bases, J shed 3 bases, and the junction held 4 bases outside the gene matches. Germline V gene lookup returns CDR1 MNHEY and CDR2 SVGAGI. CDR3 size: 15 residues. The CDR3 coding sequence is TGTGCCAGCAGTTACCCGACAGGGATCAATCAGCCCCAGCATTTT. It codes for CASSYPTGINQPQHF.

This clone was detected a few times. The chain links TRBV6-2 or TRBV6-3 to TRBJ2-1; 11 bases agree with TRBD2. The CDR3 has 17 amino acids. Trimming at V came to 6 bases and at J to 1 base, leaving 8 bases not matched to a gene. CDR1 MNHEY and CDR2 SVGEGT come from the germline V gene. This chain's CDR3 is CASSKPSGGPSYNEQFF. Here the CDR3 DNA reads TGTGCCAGCAGCAAGCCTAGCGGGGGGCCTTCCTACAATGAGCAGTTCTTC.

The chain joins TRBV2 to TRBJ2-1; the D is unclear. Germline values: CDR1 SNHLY, CDR2 FYNNEI. This CDR3 contains 13 residues. The V and J ends lost 10 bases and 13 bases respectively, with 23 bases between them. The CDR3 sequence is CATSGGLGIRQFF. The CDR3 nucleotides read TGTGCCACCTCGGGTGGCCTAGGCATCAGACAGTTCTTC.

V gene TRBV29-1 combines with J gene TRBJ2-1, with D possibly TRBD1 on 5 matching bases. The CDR3 has 13 amino acids. The germline V gene encodes CDR1 SQVTM and CDR2 ANQGSEA. Trimming cost V 6 bases and J 0 bases, with 9 bases left between them. CDR3 sequence: CSVGHRSYNEQFF. The CDR3 DNA sequence: TGCAGCGTGGGGCACCGCTCCTACAATGAGCAGTTCTTC.